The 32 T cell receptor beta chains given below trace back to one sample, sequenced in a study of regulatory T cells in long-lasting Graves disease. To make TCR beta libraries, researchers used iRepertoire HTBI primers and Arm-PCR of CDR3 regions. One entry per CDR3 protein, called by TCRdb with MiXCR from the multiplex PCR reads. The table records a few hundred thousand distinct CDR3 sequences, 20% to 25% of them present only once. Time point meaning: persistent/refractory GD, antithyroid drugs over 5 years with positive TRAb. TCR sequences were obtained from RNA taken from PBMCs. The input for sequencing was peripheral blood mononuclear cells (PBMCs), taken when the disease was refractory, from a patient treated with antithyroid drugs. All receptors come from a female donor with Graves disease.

The CDR3 is CASSQDNSASPQHF. The CDR3 bases are TGTGCCAGCAGCCAGGATAATTCGGCGTCACCCCAGCATTTT. The J gene is TRBJ1-5, the V gene TRBV9; D is unclear. Trimming removed 4 bases at V and 10 bases at J, with 18 bases between. Germline values: CDR1 SGDLS, CDR2 YYNGEE. The CDR3 extends over 14 amino acids.

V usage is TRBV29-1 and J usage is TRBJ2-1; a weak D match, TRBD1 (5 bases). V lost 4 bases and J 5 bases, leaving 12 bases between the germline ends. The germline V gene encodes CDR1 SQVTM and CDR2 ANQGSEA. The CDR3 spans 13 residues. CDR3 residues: CSVAAGWDNEQFF. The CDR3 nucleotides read TGCAGCGTTGCTGCAGGGTGGGACAATGAGCAGTTCTTC.

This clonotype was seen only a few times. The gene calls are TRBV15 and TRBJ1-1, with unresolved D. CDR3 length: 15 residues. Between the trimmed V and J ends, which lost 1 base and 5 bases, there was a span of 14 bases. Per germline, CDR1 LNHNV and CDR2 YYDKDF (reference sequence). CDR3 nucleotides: TGTGCCACCAGCAGAGTTGGCCCTAGCTGGACTGAAGCTTTCTTT. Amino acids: CATSRVGPSWTEAFF.

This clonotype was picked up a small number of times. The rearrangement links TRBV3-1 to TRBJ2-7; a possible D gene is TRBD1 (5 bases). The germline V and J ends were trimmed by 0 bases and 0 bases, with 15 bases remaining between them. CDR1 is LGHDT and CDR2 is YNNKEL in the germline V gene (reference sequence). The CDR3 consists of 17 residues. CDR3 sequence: CASSQDSQGSVSYEQYF. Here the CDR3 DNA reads TGTGCCAGCAGCCAAGATTCCCAGGGATCCGTCTCCTACGAGCAGTACTTC.

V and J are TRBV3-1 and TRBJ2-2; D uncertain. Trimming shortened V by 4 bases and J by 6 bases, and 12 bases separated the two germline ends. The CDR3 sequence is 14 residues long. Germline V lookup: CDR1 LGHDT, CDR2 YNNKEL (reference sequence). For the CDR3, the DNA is TGTGCCAGCAGCCCCCTATCTAGTGCCGGGGAGCTGTTTTTT. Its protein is CASSPLSSAGELFF.

The CDR3 sequence: CASSFPGTPEAFF. CDR3 bases: TGTGCCAGCAGCTTTCCCGGAACCCCGGAGGCTTTCTTT. The genes are TRBV12-3 or TRBV12-4 and TRBJ1-1; no clear D gene. V was trimmed by 6 bases and J by 11 bases, leaving 19 bases between them. The CDR3 runs to 13 residues.

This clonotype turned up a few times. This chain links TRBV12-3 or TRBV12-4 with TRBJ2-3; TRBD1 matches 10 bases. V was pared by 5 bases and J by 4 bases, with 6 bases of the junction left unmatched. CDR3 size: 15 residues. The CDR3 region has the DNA TGTGCCAGCAGTCCGGACAGGGGGGGTCCAGATACGCAGTATTTT. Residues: CASSPDRGGPDTQYF.

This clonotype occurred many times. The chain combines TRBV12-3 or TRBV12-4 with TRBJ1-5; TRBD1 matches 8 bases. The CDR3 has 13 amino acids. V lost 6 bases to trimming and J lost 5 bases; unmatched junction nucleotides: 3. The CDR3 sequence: CASRGQGDQPQHF. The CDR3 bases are TGTGCCAGCAGAGGACAGGGTGATCAGCCCCAGCATTTT.

Written as DNA, the CDR3 is TGTGCCAGCAGAGAAGTGGGGAGCACTGAAGCTTTCTTT. It encodes CASREVGSTEAFF. The chain couples TRBV9 to TRBJ1-1, with D unclear. The CDR3 is made up of 13 amino acids. From germline, CDR1 is SGDLS and CDR2 YYNGEE. Trimming shortened V by 5 bases and J by 4 bases, and 12 bases separated the two germline ends. Combining the CDR3 with reference TRBV9 and TRBJ1-1 gives the whole variable domain DSGVTQTPKHLITATGQRVTLRCSPRSGDLSVYWYQQSLDQGLQFLIQYYNGEERAKGNILERFSAQQFPDLHSELNLSSLELGDSALYFCASREVGSTEAFFGQGTRLTVV.

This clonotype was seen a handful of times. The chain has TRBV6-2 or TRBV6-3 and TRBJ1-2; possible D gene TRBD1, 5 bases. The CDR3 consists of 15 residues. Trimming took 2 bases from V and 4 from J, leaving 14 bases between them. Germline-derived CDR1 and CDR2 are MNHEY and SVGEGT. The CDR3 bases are TGTGCCAGCAGTTACGAGGGCCTCGGGACCTATGGCTACACCTTC. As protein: CASSYEGLGTYGYTF.

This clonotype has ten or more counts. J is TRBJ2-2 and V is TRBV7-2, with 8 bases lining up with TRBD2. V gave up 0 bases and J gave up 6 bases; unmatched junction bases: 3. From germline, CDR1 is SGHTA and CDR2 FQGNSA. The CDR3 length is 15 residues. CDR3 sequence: CASSLASGDPGELFF. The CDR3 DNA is TGTGCCAGCAGCTTAGCTAGCGGGGATCCCGGGGAGCTGTTTTTT.

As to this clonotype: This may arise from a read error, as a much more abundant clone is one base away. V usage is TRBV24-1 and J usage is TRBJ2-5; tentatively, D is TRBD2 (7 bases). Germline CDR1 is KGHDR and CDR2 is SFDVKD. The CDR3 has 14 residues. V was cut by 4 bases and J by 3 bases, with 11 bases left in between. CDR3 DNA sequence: TGTGCCACCAGTGAAGCGGGACAAAAAGAGACCCAGTACTTC. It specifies CATSEAGQKETQYF.

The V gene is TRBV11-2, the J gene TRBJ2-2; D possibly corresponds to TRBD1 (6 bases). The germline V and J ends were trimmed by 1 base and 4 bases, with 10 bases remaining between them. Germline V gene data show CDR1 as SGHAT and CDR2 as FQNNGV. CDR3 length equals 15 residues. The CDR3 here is CASSLAARGTGELFF. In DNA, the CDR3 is TGTGCCAGCAGCTTAGCGGCCAGGGGCACCGGGGAGCTGTTTTTT.

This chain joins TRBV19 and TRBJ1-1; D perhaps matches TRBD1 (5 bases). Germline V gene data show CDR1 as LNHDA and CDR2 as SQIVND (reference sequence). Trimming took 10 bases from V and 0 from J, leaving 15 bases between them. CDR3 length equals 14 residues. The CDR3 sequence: CATDPAGVNTEAFF. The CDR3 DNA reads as TGTGCCACCGACCCGGCGGGGGTGAACACTGAAGCTTTCTTT.

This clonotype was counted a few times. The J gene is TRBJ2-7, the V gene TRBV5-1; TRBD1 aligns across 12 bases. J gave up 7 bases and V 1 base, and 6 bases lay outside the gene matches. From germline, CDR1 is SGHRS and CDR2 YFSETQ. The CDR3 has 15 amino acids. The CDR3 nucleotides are TGCGCCAGCAGCTTGTGGGACAGGGGGCTCCCGGAGCAGTACTTC. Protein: CASSLWDRGLPEQYF.

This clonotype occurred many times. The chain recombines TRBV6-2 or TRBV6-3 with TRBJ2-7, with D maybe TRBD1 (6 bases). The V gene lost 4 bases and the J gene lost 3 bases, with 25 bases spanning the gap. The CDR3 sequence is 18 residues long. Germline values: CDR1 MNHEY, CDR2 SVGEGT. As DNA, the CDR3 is TGTGCCAGCAGTTGGGAATTCGTGACAGGACGGTCATTCTACGAGCAGTACTTC. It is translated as CASSWEFVTGRSFYEQYF.

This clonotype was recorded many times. The CDR3, as DNA: TGTGCCAGCAGTGAGATTACAGGGAACACTGAAGCTTTCTTT. Its protein product is CASSEITGNTEAFF. The J gene is TRBJ1-1, the V gene TRBV2, with D perhaps matching TRBD1 (5 bases). Germline CDR1 is SNHLY and CDR2 is FYNNEI. Trimming removed 3 bases from V and 1 base from J, with 9 bases in between. This CDR3 comprises 14 residues.

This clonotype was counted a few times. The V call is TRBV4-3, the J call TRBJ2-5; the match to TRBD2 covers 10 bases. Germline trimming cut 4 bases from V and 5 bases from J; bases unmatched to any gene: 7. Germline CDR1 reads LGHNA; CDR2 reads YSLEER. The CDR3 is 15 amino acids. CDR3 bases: TGCGCCAGCAGCCCCTTCCTAGCGGGAGTCGAGACCCAGTACTTC. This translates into CASSPFLAGVETQYF.

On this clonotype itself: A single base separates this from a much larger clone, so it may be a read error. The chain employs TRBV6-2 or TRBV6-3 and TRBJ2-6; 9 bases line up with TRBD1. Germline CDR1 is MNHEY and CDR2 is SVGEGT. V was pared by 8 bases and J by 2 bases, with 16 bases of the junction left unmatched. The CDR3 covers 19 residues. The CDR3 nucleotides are TGTGCCAGCGGTGAAGACCCACAGGGGGCAATAACTGGGGCCAACGTCCTGACTTTC. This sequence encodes CASGEDPQGAITGANVLTF.

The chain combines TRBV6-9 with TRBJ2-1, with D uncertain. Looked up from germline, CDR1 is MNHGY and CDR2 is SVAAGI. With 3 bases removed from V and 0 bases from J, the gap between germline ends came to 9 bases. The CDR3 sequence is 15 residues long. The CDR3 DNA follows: TGTGCCAGCAGTTACCAGGTGGACTCCTACAATGAGCAGTTCTTC. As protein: CASSYQVDSYNEQFF.

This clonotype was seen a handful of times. The CDR3 coding sequence is TGTGCCAGTAGCACGAAGAGGGGCTACGAGCAGTACTTC. It is translated as CASSTKRGYEQYF. This chain links TRBV19 with TRBJ2-7; D is possibly TRBD1 or TRBD2 (5 bases each). V dropped 6 bases and J dropped 3 bases, with 12 bases sitting between them. This CDR3 is 13 amino acids long. The V gene's germline CDR1 is LNHDA and CDR2 SQIVND (reference sequence).

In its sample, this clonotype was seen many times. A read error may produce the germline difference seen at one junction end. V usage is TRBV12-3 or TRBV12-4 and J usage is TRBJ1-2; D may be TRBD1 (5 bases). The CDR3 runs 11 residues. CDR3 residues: CASSPTTEKSF. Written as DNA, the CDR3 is TGTGCCAGCAGTCCCACGACAGAAAAGTCCTTC.

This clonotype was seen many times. CDR3 sequence: CASSSGNKNEKLFF. The CDR3 coding sequence is TGTGCCAGCAGTTCAGGGAACAAGAATGAAAAACTGTTTTTT. The genes are TRBV28 and TRBJ1-4, with a possible D match to TRBD1 (5 bases). V was trimmed by 4 bases and J by 5 bases, leaving 11 bases between them. Germline-derived CDR1 and CDR2 are MDHEN and SYDVKM. The length of the CDR3 is 14 residues. The whole variable domain, filled in from reference TRBV28 and TRBJ1-4, reads DVKVTQSSRYLVKRTGEKVFLECVQDMDHENMFWYRQDPGLGLRLIYFSYDVKMKEKGDIPEGYSVSREKKERFSLILESASTNQTSMYLCASSSGNKNEKLFFGSGTQLSVL.

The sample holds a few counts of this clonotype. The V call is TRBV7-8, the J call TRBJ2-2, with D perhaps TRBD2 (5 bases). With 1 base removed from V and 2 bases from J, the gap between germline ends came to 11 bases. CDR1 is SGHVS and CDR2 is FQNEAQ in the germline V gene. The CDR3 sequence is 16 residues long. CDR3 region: CASSLGASLNTGELFF. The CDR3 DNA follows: TGTGCCAGCAGCTTAGGGGCTAGCCTAAACACCGGGGAGCTGTTTTTT.

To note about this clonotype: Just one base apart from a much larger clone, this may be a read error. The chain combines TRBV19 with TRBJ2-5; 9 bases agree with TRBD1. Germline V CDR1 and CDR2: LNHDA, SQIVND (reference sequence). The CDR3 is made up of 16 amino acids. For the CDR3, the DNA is TGTACCAGTAGTATTCCTCCGGGACAGGGAGGAGGGACCCAGTACTTC. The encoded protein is CTSSIPPGQGGGTQYF.

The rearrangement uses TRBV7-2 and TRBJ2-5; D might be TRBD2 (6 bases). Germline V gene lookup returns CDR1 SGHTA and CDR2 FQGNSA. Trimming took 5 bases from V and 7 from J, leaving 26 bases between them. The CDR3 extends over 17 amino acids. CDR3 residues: CASSPGGPGPTWVTQYF. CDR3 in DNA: TGTGCCAGCAGCCCCGGGGGACCGGGACCGACATGGGTGACCCAGTACTTC.

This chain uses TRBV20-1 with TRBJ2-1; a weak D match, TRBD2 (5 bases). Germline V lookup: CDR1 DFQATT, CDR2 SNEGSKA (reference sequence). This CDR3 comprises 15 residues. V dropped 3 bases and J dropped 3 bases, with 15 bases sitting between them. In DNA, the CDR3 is TGCAGTGCTAGTTTAACAGACTATCGCTACAATGAGCAGTTCTTC. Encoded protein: CSASLTDYRYNEQFF.

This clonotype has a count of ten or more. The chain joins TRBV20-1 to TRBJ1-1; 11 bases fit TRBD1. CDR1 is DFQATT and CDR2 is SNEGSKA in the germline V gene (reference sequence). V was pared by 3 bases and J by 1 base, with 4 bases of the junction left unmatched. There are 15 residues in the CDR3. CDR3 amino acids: CSARSGQGGNTEAFF. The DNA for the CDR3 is TGCAGTGCTAGGTCGGGACAGGGGGGGAACACTGAAGCTTTCTTT.

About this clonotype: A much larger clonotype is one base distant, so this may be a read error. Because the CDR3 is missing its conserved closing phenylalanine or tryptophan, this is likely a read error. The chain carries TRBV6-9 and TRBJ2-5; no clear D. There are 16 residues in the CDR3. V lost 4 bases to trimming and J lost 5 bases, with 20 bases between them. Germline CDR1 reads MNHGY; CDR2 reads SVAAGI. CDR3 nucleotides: TGTGCCAGCAGTTTATTCGGCTCCTCGGCCCGGGAGACCCAGTACCTC. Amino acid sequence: CASSLFGSSARETQYL.

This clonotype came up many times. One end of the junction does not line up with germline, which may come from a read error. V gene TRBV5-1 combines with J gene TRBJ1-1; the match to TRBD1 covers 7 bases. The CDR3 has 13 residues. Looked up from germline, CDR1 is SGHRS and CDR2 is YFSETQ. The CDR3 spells CASSPGTDTEAFF. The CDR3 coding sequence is TGTGCCAGCAGCCCAGGGACAGACACTGAAGCTTTCTTT.

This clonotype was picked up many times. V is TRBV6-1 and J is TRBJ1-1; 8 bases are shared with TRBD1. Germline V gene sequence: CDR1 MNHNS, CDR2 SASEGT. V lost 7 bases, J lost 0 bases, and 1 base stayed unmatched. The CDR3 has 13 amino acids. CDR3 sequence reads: CASTQGVNTEAFF. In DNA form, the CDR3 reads TGTGCCAGCACACAGGGGGTGAACACTGAAGCTTTCTTT.

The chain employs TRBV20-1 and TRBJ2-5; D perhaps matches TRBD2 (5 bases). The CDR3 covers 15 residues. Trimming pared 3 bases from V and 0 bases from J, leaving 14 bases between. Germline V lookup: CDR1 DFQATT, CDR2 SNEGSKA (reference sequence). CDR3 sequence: CSARRPGGYQETQYF. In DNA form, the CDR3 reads TGCAGTGCTAGGCGGCCCGGCGGGTACCAAGAGACCCAGTACTTC.